Listed here is a single T cell receptor beta chain. The data stem from a study of blood T cell repertoires in COVID-19. The study recruited people aged roughly 18 to 95 years across about two dozen US areas. Categorization into cohorts depended on clinical history that participants reported. Germline lookup yields CDR1 LGHDT and CDR2 YNNKEL (reference sequence). This CDR3 has 15 amino acids. The V and J ends lost 8 bases and 11 bases, in that order; junction bases with no gene match: 13. In the authors' methods: Amplification from reference gene primers served as the basis for estimated nucleated cell counts. TCRdb keeps only in-frame clones here, not all; method: immunoSEQ multiplex PCR. V and J calls and clone size are given by that table; D and trimming were obtained from the DNA. The repertoire holds about 140,000 clones, with less than 90% as singletons.

The specimen sequenced was PBMCs or T cells enriched from blood (not recorded which). This chain joins TRBV3-1 (or the pseudogene TRBV3-2) and TRBJ2-1, with 12 bases aligning to TRBD2. The clonotype comes from a man in his forties or fifties with acute COVID-19. CDR3 region: CASGGEWTSGKKQFF. CDR3 nucleotides: TGTGCCAGCGGGGGGGAGTGGACTAGCGGGAAGAAGCAGTTCTTC.